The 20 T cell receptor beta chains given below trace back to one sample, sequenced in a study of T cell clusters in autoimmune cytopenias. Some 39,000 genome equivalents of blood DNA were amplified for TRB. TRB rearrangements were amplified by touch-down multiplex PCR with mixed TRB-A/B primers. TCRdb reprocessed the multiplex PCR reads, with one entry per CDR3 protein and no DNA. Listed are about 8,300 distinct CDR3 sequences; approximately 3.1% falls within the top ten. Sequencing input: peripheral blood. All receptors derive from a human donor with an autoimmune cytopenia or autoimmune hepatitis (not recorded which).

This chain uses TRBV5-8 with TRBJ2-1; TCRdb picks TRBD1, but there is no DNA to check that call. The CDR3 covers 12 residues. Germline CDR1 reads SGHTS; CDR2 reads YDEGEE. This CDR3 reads CASSLIGTGGFF. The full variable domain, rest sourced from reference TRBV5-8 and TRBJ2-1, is EAGVTQSPTHLIKTRGQQATLRCSPISGHTSVYWYQQALGLGLQFLLWYDEGEERNRGNFPPRFSGRQFPNYSSELNVNALELEDSALYLCASSLIGTGGFFGPGTRLTVL.

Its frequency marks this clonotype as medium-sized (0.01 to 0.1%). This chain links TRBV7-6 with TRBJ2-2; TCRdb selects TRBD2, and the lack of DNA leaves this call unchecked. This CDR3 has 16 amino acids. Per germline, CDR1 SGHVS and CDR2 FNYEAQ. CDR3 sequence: CASSASSGGNTGELFF.

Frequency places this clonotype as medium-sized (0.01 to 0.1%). CDR3 sequence: CATSSGQGMEAFF. The rearrangement joins TRBV15 to TRBJ1-1; TCRdb outputs TRBD1, but without DNA this stays unchecked. Germline CDR1 and CDR2: LNHNV and YYDKDF (reference sequence). This CDR3 region has 13 residues.

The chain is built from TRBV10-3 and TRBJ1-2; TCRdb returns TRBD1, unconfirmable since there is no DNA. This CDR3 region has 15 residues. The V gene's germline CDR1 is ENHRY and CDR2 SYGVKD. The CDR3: CAISESRTGNYGYTF.

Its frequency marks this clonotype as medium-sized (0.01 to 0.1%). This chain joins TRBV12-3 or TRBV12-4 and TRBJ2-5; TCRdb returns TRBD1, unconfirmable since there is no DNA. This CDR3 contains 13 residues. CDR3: CASSPGQQETQYF.

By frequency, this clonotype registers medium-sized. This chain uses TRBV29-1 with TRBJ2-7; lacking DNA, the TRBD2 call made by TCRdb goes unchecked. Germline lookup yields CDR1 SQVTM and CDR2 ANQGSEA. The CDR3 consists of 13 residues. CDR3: CSVPGLGTYEQYF.

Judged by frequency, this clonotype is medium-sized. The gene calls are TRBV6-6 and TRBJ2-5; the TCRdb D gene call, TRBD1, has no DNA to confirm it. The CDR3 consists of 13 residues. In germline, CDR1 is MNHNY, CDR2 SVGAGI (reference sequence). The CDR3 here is CASSYPGEETQYF.

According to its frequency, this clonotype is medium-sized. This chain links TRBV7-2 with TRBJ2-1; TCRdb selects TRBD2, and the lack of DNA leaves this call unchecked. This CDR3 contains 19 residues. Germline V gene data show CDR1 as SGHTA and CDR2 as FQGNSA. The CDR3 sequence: CASSSISAGDPFSYNEQFF.

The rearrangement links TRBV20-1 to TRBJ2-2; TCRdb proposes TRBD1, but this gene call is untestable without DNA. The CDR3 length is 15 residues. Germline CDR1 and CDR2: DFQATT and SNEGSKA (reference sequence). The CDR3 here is CSARAGHTNTGELFF.

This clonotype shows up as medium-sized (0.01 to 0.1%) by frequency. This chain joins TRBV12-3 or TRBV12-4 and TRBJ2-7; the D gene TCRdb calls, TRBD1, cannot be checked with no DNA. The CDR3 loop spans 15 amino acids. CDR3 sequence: CASSKAGTGLYEQYF.

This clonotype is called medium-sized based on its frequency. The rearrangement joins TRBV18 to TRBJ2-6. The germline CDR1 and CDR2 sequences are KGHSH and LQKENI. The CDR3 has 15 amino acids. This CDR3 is CASSPQGAGANVLTF.

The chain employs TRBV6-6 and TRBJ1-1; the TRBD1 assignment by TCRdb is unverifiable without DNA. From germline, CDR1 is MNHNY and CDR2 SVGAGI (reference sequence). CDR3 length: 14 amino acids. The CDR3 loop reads CASRTGTGHTEAFF.

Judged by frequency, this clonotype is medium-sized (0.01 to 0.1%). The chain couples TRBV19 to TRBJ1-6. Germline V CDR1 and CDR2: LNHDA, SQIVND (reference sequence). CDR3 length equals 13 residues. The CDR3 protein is CASSESSHSPLHF.

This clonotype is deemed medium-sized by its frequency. CDR3 sequence: CASSYSKVSYNEQFF. The chain employs TRBV6-2 or TRBV6-3 and TRBJ2-1. Germline V gene sequence: CDR1 MNHEY, CDR2 SVGEGT. This CDR3 spans 15 amino acids.

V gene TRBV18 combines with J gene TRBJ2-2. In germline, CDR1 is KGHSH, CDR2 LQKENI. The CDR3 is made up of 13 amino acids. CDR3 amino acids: CASSPRSDGELFF. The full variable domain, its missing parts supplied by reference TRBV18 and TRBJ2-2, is NAGVMQNPRHLVRRRGQEARLRCSPMKGHSHVYWYRQLPEEGLKFMVYLQKENIIDESGMPKERFSAEFPKEGPSILRIQQVVRGDSAAYFCASSPRSDGELFFGEGSRLTVL.

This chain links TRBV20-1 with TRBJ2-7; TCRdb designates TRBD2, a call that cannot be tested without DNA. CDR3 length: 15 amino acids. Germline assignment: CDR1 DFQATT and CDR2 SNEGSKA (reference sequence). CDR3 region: CSAHLISGSGYEQYF.

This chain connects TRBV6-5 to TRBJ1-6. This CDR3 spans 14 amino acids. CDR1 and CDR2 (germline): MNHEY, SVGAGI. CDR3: CASSYSGLGSPLHF.

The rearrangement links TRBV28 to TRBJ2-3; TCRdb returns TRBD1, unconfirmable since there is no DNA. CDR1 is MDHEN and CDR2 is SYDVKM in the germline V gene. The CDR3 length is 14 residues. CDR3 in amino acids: CASSSQGVTDTQYF.

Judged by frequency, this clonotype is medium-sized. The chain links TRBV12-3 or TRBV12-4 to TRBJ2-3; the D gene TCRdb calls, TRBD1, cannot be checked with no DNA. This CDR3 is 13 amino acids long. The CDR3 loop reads CASRPRDRDTQYF.

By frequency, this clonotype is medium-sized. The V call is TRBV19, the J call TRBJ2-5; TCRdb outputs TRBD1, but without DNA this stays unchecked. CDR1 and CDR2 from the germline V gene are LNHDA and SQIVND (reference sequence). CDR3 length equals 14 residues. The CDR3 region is CASSISGAVKTQYF.